The present T cell receptor (beta chain) was sequenced within a study of cytomegalovirus exposure and HLA in healthy donors. V was pared by 4 bases and J by 6 bases, with 10 bases between. From germline, CDR1 is SQVTM and CDR2 ANQGSEA. The CDR3 sequence is 12 residues long. Primers for the PCR totalled 60 Vbeta and 13 Jbeta. Sequencing was performed with immunoSEQ multiplex PCR; in TCRdb, only in-frame clones are kept and a portion is missing. The sample has some 130,000 clones; 60% to 80% are singletons. The receptor's source is a female donor in good health and CMV-seronegative. The chain uses TRBV29-1 and TRBJ2-1; D is ambiguous. The material sequenced was PBMCs. CDR3 DNA sequence: TGCAGCGTTGTCTCGGCGGTCAATGAGCAGTTCTTC. Translating it yields CSVVSAVNEQFF.